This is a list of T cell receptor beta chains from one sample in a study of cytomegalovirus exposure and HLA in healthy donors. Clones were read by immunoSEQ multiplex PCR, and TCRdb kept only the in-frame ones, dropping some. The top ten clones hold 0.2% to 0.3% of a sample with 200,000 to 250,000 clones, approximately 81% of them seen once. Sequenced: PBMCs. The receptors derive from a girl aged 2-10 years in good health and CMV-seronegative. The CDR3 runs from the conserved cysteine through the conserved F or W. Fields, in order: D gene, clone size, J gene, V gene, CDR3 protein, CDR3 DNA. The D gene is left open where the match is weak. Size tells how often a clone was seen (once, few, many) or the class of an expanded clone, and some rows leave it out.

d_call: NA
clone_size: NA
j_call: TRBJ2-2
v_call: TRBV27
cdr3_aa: CASSSRGQGTFGAGELFF
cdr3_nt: NA

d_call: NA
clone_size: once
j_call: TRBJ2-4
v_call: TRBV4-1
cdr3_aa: CASSFRVLAKNIQYF
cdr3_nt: TGCGCCAGCAGTTTCAGGGTTCTAGCCAAAAACATTCAGTACTTC

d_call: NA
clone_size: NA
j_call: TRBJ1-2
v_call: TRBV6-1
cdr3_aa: CASRGGPLGGYGYTF
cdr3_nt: TGTGCCAGCCGGGGAGGGCCCTTGGGTGGCTATGGCTACACCTTC

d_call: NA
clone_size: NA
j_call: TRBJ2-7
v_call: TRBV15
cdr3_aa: CATSRTIGQPYEQYF
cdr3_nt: TGTGCCACCAGCAGAACAATAGGACAGCCCTACGAGCAGTACTTC

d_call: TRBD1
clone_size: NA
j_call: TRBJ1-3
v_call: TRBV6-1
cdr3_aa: CASSDRQGAFGNTIYF
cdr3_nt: TGTGCCAGCAGTGATAGACAGGGGGCGTTTGGAAACACCATATATTTT

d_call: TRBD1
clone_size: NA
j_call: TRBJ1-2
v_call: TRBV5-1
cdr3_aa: CASSPDRGLYGYTF
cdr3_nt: TGCGCCAGCAGCCCTGACAGGGGGCTATATGGCTACACCTTC

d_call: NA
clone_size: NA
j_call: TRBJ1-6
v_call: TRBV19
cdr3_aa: CASSATKGSPLHF
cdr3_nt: TGTGCCAGTAGCGCGACAAAAGGTTCACCCCTCCACTTT

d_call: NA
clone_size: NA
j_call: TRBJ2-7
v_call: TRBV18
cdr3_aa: CASSPSGGGRRSRRDEQYF
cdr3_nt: TGTGCCAGCTCACCATCGGGGGGCGGGAGAAGGTCGCGTCGAGACGAGCAGTACTTC

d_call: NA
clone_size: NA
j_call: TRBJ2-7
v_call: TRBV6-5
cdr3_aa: CASSLHRFYEQYF
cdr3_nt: TGTGCCAGCAGCCTACACAGGTTCTACGAGCAGTACTTC

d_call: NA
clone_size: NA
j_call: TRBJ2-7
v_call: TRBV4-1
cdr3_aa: CASSQDWRRKRSSYEQYF
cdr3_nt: TGCGCCAGCAGCCAAGATTGGCGGAGGAAGCGGAGTTCCTACGAGCAGTACTTC

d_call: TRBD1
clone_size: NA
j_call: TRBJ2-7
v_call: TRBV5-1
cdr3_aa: CASSLPGQGYEQYF
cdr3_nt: TGCGCCAGCAGCTTGCCGGGACAGGGCTACGAGCAGTACTTC

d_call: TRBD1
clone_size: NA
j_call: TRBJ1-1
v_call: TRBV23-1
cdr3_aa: CASSQHKGATEAFF
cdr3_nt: TGCGCCAGCAGTCAACATAAGGGGGCTACTGAAGCTTTCTTT

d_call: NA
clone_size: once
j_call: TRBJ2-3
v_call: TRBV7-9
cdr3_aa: CSSSPRSTDTQYF
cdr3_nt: TGTTCCAGCAGCCCCCGGTCGACAGATACGCAGTATTTT

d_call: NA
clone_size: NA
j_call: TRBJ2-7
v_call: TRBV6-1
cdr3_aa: CASSHYKDSYEQYF
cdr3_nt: TGTGCCAGCAGTCACTACAAGGACTCCTACGAGCAGTACTTC

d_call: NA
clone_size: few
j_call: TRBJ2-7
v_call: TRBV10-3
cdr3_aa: CAISPDKPAYEQYF
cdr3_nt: TGTGCCATCAGCCCCGACAAACCCGCCTACGAGCAGTACTTC

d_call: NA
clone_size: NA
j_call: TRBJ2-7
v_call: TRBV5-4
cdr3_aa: CASSFGLVGERYF
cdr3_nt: TGTGCCAGCAGCTTCGGCCTTGTGGGAGAGCGGTACTTC

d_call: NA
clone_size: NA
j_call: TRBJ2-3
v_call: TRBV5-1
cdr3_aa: CASSWGPSQDTQYF
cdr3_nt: TGCGCCAGCAGCTGGGGGCCCTCACAGGATACGCAGTATTTT

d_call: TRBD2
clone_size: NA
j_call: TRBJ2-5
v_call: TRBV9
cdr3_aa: CASSVTAGGIQETQYF
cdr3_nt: TGTGCCAGCAGCGTTACAGCGGGGGGAATACAAGAGACCCAGTACTTC

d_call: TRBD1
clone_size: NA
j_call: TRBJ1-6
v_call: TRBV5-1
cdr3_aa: CASSLGQGVHALHF
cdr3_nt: TGCGCCAGCAGCTTGGGACAGGGGGTCCATGCCCTCCACTTT

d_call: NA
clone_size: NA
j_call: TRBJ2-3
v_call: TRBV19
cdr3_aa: CASSSGSTDTQYF
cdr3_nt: TGTGCCAGTAGTAGCGGGAGCACAGATACGCAGTATTTT

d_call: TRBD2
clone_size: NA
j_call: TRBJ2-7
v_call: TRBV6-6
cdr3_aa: CASSTSLSGGWYEQYF
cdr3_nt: TGTGCCAGCAGTACGTCTCTTAGCGGGGGTTGGTACGAGCAGTACTTC

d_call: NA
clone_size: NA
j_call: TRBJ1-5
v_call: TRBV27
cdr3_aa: CASMDVGLINQPQHF
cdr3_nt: TGTGCCAGCATGGACGTGGGGCTGATCAATCAGCCCCAGCATTTT